This TCR beta chain was profiled in a study of CD8+ T cells in alopecia areata. This sample's treatment: oral pan-JAK inhibitor, 5-10 mg twice daily. The sequencing template was cDNA reverse transcribed from extracted RNA. Generated by immunoSEQ multiplex PCR, the TCRdb table keeps only in-frame clones and is missing some. The sample shows over 200,000 clones, 50% to 75% of them seen only once. Germline V lookup: CDR1 LNHNV, CDR2 YYDKDF (reference sequence). V was pared by 3 bases and J by 5 bases, with 5 bases of the junction left unmatched. The CDR3 spans 14 residues. The sample consisted of CD4+ T cells sorted from blood, taken at week 4, from a patient treated with tofacitinib. J is TRBJ2-5 and V is TRBV15; 8 bases align to TRBD1. This clonotype was obtained from a human donor with alopecia areata. CDR3 region: CATSRDRAVETQYF. Written as DNA, the CDR3 is TGTGCCACCAGCAGGGACAGGGCCGTGGAGACCCAGTACTTC.